This T cell receptor (beta chain) was recorded in a study of cytomegalovirus exposure and HLA in healthy donors. This clone was seen more than once but under ten times. What it binds is not known. Study conclusions and caveats: Three CMV-associated chains were confirmed in vitro to be specific for CMV antigens. The listing of 150 to 200 TCR beta chains classed them as cytomegalovirus-associated.

13 Jbeta primers and 60 Vbeta primers were used for the PCR. Only in-frame clones appear in the TCRdb table, and some are missing; sequencing was by immunoSEQ multiplex PCR. The sample shows about 160,000 clones, 80% to 90% of them seen only once. The sample comprised PBMCs. This TCR was recovered from a woman younger than 35 in good health and CMV-seronegative.

The DNA of the CDR3 is TGTGCCAGCAGTGAAGCGCTTCATGCGGGACAGGGGCAAGTAGAGCAGTACTTC. Its protein is CASSEALHAGQGQVEQYF. The chain employs TRBV6-1 and TRBJ2-7; 10 nucleotides align to TRBD1. The CDR3 contains 18 residues. The V gene's germline CDR1 is MNHNS and CDR2 SASEGT. Trimming at V came to 0 bases and at J to 7 bases, leaving 15 bases not matched to a gene.